These 14 T cell receptor beta chains were sequenced from one sample in a study of shared clonotypes between healthy human individuals. Selected positively for CCR7 and CD45RO-negative, naive CD8 cells excluded terminally differentiated effector memory CD45RA+ cells. Clones were read by immunoSEQ multiplex PCR, and TCRdb kept only the in-frame ones, dropping some. The data hold around 2,000,000 clones, with roughly 91% observed a single time. The specimen sequenced was naive CD8+ T cells from PBMCs. These receptors originate from a man between 18 and 35 years old in good health. Some clones in this sample may be carry-over from other donors' samples.

The chain uses TRBV29-1 and TRBJ2-1; a possible D gene is TRBD2 (6 bases). The CDR3 extends over 14 amino acids. Trimming pared 7 bases from V and 5 bases from J, leaving 18 bases between. The V gene's germline CDR1 is SQVTM and CDR2 ANQGSEA. DNA of the CDR3: TGCAGCGCCTCGAATCCGGGAGTCCACAATGAGCAGTTCTTC. Protein sequence: CSASNPGVHNEQFF.

The V call is TRBV19, the J call TRBJ1-2, with 10 bases that match TRBD1. The CDR3 has 12 residues. Germline V gene lookup returns CDR1 LNHDA and CDR2 SQIVND (reference sequence). The CDR3 reads CAGTGAGYGYTF. The DNA of the CDR3 is TGTGCAGGGACAGGGGCAGGATATGGCTACACCTTC. The variable domain in full, with the rest retrieved from reference TRBV19 and TRBJ1-2, is DGGITQSPKYLFRKEGQNVTLSCEQNLNHDAMYWYRQDPGQGLRLIYYSQIVNDFQKGDIAEGYSVSREKKESFPLTVTSAQKNPTAFYLCAGTGAGYGYTFGSGTRLTVV.

As to this clone: The sample holds other DNA sequences that translate to the same CDR3. The rearrangement links TRBV11-2 to TRBJ2-4; the D gene is possibly TRBD2 (5 bases). CDR1 SGHAT and CDR2 FQNNGV come from the germline V gene. The ends were cut back, 4 bases at V and 8 bases at J, with 9 bases in the middle. The length of the CDR3 is 12 residues. The CDR3 here is CASSSGRDIQYF. The CDR3 coding sequence is TGTGCCAGCAGCTCTGGGAGAGACATTCAGTACTTC.

About this clone itself: The same CDR3 is also encoded by other DNA sequences in this sample. The V call is TRBV7-8, the J call TRBJ1-4, with D maybe TRBD1 (6 bases). Germline V gene data show CDR1 as SGHVS and CDR2 as FQNEAQ. Trimming took 1 base from V and 8 from J, leaving 11 bases between them. The CDR3 is made up of 14 amino acids. CDR3 residues: CASSLVGGREKLFF. The CDR3 DNA is TGTGCCAGCAGCTTAGTAGGGGGGAGGGAAAAACTGTTTTTT.

This clone was counted a single time. The chain is built from TRBV5-1 and TRBJ1-4; D unclear. CDR1 and CDR2 from the germline V gene are SGHRS and YFSETQ. Trimming pared 4 bases from V and 0 bases from J, leaving 13 bases between. The CDR3 is 16 amino acids. CDR3 nucleotides: TGCGCCAGCAGCCTCAGCGGGGATCCAACTAATGAAAAACTGTTTTTT. This gives the protein CASSLSGDPTNEKLFF.

The chain recombines TRBV29-1 with TRBJ2-3; D tentatively reads TRBD1 or TRBD2 (5 bases each). Germline V gene lookup returns CDR1 SQVTM and CDR2 ANQGSEA. The CDR3 is 15 residues long. Trimming left V 4 bases short and J 4 bases short, with 18 bases between. The CDR3 protein is CSVGGTSQPPDTQYF. The CDR3 coding sequence is TGCAGCGTTGGTGGGACCTCCCAGCCCCCAGATACGCAGTATTTT.

This sequence joins TRBV11-3 and TRBJ2-1, with 10 nucleotides matching TRBD2. The CDR3 length is 16 residues. Germline V gene sequence: CDR1 SGHNT, CDR2 YENEEA. The trim removed 5 bases at V and 9 bases at J, leaving 13 bases unmatched. DNA for the CDR3: TGTGCCAGCAGCCGCCCACAGCGGGAGGGCCCGATTGAGCAGTTCTTC. Translation gives CASSRPQREGPIEQFF.

The V and J genes are TRBV5-5 and TRBJ1-3, with TRBD1 as a possible D gene (5 bases). With 6 bases removed from V and 4 bases from J, the gap between germline ends came to 14 bases. Per germline, CDR1 SGHKS and CDR2 YYEKEE (reference sequence). The CDR3 has 14 residues. The CDR3 loop is CASTPEGRGNTIYF. The DNA for the CDR3 is TGTGCCAGCACCCCAGAGGGGAGGGGAAACACCATATATTTT.

V usage is TRBV27 and J usage is TRBJ2-5; no reliable D call. V was shortened by 6 bases and J by 2 bases, with 13 bases between the two germline ends. Germline-derived CDR1 and CDR2 are MNHEY and SMNVEV (reference sequence). CDR3 size: 14 residues. The CDR3 region is CASRPFGVQETQYF. For the CDR3, the DNA is TGTGCCAGCAGACCCTTTGGGGTTCAAGAGACCCAGTACTTC.

The chain couples TRBV7-8 to TRBJ1-1; TRBD1 is a possible D gene (5 bases). Trimming stripped 5 bases from V and 1 base from J, with 11 bases between. The CDR3 totals 14 residues. Germline loops: CDR1 SGHVS, CDR2 FQNEAQ. The CDR3 DNA reads as TGTGCCAGCAGCCCTGGGGGGGAGAACACTGAAGCTTTCTTT. Translation gives CASSPGGENTEAFF.

DNA for the CDR3: TGTGCCAGCAGCTCCCAAGCGGGGGCCGCTGAAGCTTTCTTT. Translation gives CASSSQAGAAEAFF. This chain uses TRBV7-9 with TRBJ1-1, with D maybe TRBD1 (6 bases). The CDR3 length is 14 residues. Trimming removed 4 bases from V and 6 bases from J, with 15 bases in between. Germline V CDR1 and CDR2: SEHNR, FQNEAQ (reference sequence). Full variable domain (outside the CDR3, taken from reference TRBV7-9 and TRBJ1-1): DTGVSQNPRHKITKRGQNVTFRCDPISEHNRLYWYRQTLGQGPEFLTYFQNEAQLEKSRLLSDRFSAERPKGSFSTLEIQRTEQGDSAMYLCASSSQAGAAEAFFGQGTRLTVV.

V usage is TRBV9 and J usage is TRBJ2-5, with a weak D call TRBD2 (6 bases). The germline V gene encodes CDR1 SGDLS and CDR2 YYNGEE. V was clipped by 4 bases and J by 2 bases, with 12 bases between them. There are 14 residues in the CDR3. The CDR3 DNA reads TGTGCCAGCAGCCCCCAGGGAGGACAAGAGACCCAGTACTTC. Protein: CASSPQGGQETQYF.

The J gene is TRBJ2-5, the V gene TRBV14; possibly TRBD1 for D (5 bases). The CDR3 runs 13 residues. Per germline, CDR1 SGHDN and CDR2 FVKESK. Deletions cut 6 bases from V and 3 bases from J, with 11 bases between. CDR3 in amino acids: CASSRTFKETQYF. The CDR3 DNA sequence: TGTGCCAGCAGTCGGACATTTAAAGAGACCCAGTACTTC.

V and J are TRBV4-3 and TRBJ2-4; D possibly matches TRBD1 or TRBD2 (5 bases each). The germline CDR1 and CDR2 sequences are LGHNA and YSLEER. Trimming removed 1 base at V and 2 bases at J, with 15 bases between. The CDR3 is 17 amino acids. CDR3: CASSQVAFAGPKNIQYF. CDR3 sequence (DNA): TGCGCCAGCAGCCAAGTAGCGTTCGCAGGGCCCAAAAACATTCAGTACTTC.